The T cell receptor (beta chain) described here comes from a study of T cells after somatic rescue of genetic block. Produced via immunoSEQ multiplex PCR; TCRdb's table is partial and in-frame only. The sample comprises 45,000 to 70,000 clones, 96% of which are singletons, and roughly 0.077% rests with the top ten. Germline V gene sequence: CDR1 MGHRA, CDR2 YSYEKL. The germline V and J ends were trimmed by 0 bases and 10 bases, with 7 bases remaining between them. This CDR3 comprises 13 residues. The specimen sequenced was peripheral blood mononuclear cells (PBMCs). The chain joins TRBV4-1 to TRBJ1-6; D is uncertain. The source is a child under two years old. The CDR3 region is CASSQDRRSPLHF. CDR3 nucleotide sequence: TGCGCCAGCAGCCAAGACCGGAGGTCACCCCTCCACTTT.